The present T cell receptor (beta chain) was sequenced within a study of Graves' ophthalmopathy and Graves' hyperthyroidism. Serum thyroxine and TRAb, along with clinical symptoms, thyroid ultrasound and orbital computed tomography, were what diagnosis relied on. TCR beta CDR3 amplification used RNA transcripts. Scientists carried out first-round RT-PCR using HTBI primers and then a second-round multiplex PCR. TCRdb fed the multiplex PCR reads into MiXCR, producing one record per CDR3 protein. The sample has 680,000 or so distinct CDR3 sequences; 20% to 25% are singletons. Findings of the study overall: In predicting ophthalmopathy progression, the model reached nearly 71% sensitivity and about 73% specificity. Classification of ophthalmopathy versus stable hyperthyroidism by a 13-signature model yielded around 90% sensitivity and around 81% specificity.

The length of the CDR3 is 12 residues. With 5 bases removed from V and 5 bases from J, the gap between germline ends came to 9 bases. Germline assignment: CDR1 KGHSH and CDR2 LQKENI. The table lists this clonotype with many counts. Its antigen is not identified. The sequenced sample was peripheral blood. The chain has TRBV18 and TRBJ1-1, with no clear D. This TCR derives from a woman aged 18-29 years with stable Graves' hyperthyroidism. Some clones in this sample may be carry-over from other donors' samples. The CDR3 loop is CASSAKGTEAFF. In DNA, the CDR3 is TGTGCCAGCTCAGCCAAGGGAACTGAAGCTTTCTTT.